This is a list of T cell receptor beta chains from one sample in a study of tumor-infiltrating lymphocytes in primary liver carcinoma. TCRdb independently ran MiXCR on the multiplex PCR reads; one entry per CDR3 protein. The sample holds approximately 340,000 distinct CDR3 sequences, 65% seen once. The source material was peripheral blood. These receptors were obtained from a man aged 35-49 years with primary liver carcinoma and hepatitis B virus infection. Both conserved end residues are trimmed from each CDR3.

v_call: TRBV10-3
j_call: TRBJ2-5
cdr3_aa: VISESGAGKDTQY

v_call: TRBV12-3/TRBV12-4
j_call: TRBJ2-7
cdr3_aa: ASSSLTGSYEQY

v_call: TRBV11-2
j_call: TRBJ2-1
cdr3_aa: ASSSLTGQGSNEQF

v_call: TRBV24-1
j_call: TRBJ2-2
cdr3_aa: ATSDLLRGQGGELF

v_call: TRBV5-6
j_call: TRBJ2-3
cdr3_aa: ASSLIAVGITDTQY

v_call: TRBV11-2
j_call: TRBJ2-1
cdr3_aa: ASSFLGEQF

v_call: TRBV11-3
j_call: TRBJ2-1
cdr3_aa: TSSIDGTDNEQF

v_call: TRBV12-5
j_call: TRBJ2-1
cdr3_aa: ASGLAGLAGVRF

v_call: TRBV6-5
j_call: TRBJ1-2
cdr3_aa: ASSYSANHGYT

v_call: TRBV5-4
j_call: TRBJ2-1
cdr3_aa: ASSPYLPGLAGANEQF

v_call: TRBV12-3/TRBV12-4
j_call: TRBJ1-5
cdr3_aa: ASSYSRKQSQH

v_call: TRBV6-5
j_call: TRBJ1-3
cdr3_aa: ASLGPGNTIH

v_call: TRBV11-2
j_call: TRBJ2-2
cdr3_aa: ASSPAHLRLTGELS

v_call: TRBV6-5
j_call: TRBJ1-6
cdr3_aa: ASSYIGDRSYNSPLH

v_call: TRBV7-9
j_call: TRBJ2-4
cdr3_aa: ASSSRQAKNIQY

v_call: TRBV6-2/TRBV6-3
j_call: TRBJ1-6
cdr3_aa: ASSYHRTDYNSPLQ

v_call: TRBV6-5
j_call: TRBJ1-2
cdr3_aa: ASSYRGLYGYT

v_call: TRBV6-5
j_call: TRBJ1-1
cdr3_aa: ASSYHGINTEAF

v_call: TRBV11-2
j_call: TRBJ2-1
cdr3_aa: ASSSMWTSNNNEQF

v_call: TRBV6-6
j_call: TRBJ2-7
cdr3_aa: ASRAYYEQY

v_call: TRBV4-1
j_call: TRBJ2-5
cdr3_aa: ASSQTEETQC

v_call: TRBV11-2
j_call: TRBJ1-1
cdr3_aa: TSSLDLQSEAF

v_call: TRBV6-5
j_call: TRBJ2-7
cdr3_aa: ASSYRYGGSYEQY

v_call: TRBV28
j_call: TRBJ2-2
cdr3_aa: ASSPWTSFAGELF

v_call: TRBV5-1
j_call: TRBJ2-1
cdr3_aa: ASSLMTGLDEQF

v_call: TRBV10-2
j_call: TRBJ1-6
cdr3_aa: ATSETGSVSHLH

v_call: TRBV11-1
j_call: TRBJ2-7
cdr3_aa: ASTLIQGSHEQY

v_call: TRBV11-2
j_call: TRBJ2-2
cdr3_aa: ASSILGEWASVAANTAELF

v_call: TRBV5-1
j_call: TRBJ1-1
cdr3_aa: ASSLARGLTEAL

v_call: TRBV6-5
j_call: TRBJ2-1
cdr3_aa: ASSYMGSSYKEQF

v_call: TRBV7-2
j_call: TRBJ1-4
cdr3_aa: ASSPDRGANEKLF

v_call: TRBV5-6
j_call: TRBJ2-5
cdr3_aa: ASNPRKLGQETQY

v_call: TRBV5-1
j_call: TRBJ2-2
cdr3_aa: ASSLVITGELF

v_call: TRBV24-1
j_call: TRBJ2-3
cdr3_aa: ATSDPGGQGTDTQY

v_call: TRBV12-3/TRBV12-4
j_call: TRBJ2-1
cdr3_aa: ASTPAGSSYNEQF

v_call: TRBV14
j_call: TRBJ2-2
cdr3_aa: ASSYRLAGNTGELF

v_call: TRBV6-1
j_call: TRBJ1-4
cdr3_aa: ASSEALEDGTVV

v_call: TRBV6-1
j_call: TRBJ2-5
cdr3_aa: ASSEGGEGGTQY

v_call: TRBV6-6
j_call: TRBJ2-3
cdr3_aa: AGSYYQGTDTQY